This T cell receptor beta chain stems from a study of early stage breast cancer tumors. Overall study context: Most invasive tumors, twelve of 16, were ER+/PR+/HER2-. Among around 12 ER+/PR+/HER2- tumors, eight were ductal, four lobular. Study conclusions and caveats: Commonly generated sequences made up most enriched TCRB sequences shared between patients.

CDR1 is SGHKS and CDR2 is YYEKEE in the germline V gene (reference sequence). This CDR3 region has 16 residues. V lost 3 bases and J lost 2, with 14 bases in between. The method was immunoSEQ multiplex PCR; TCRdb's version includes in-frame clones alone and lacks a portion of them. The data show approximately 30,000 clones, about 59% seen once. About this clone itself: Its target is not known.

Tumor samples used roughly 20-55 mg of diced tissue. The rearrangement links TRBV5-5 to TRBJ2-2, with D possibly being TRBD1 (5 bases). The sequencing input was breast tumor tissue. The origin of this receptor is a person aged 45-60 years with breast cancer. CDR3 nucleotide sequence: TGTGCCAGCAGCTCGGCCCAAGGGGCTAACACCGGGGAGCTGTTTTTT. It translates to CASSSAQGANTGELFF.